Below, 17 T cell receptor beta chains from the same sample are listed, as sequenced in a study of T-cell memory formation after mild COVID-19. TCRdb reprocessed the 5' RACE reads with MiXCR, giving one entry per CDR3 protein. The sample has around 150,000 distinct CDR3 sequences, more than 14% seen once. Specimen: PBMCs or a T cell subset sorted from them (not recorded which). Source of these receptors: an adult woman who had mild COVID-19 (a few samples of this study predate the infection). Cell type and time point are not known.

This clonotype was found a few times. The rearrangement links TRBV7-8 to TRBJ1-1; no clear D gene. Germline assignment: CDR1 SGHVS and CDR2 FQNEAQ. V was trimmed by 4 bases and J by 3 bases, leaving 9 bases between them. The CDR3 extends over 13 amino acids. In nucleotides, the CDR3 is TGTGCCAGCAGCTCCGGATCCTACACTGAAGCTTTCTTT. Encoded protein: CASSSGSYTEAFF.

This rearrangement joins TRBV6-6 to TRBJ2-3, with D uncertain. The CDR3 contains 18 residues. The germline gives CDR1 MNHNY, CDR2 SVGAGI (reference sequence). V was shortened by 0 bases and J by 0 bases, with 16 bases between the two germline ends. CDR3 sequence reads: CASSYSKGPLGSTDTQYF. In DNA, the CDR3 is TGTGCCAGCAGTTACTCGAAGGGCCCCCTGGGGAGCACAGATACGCAGTATTTT.

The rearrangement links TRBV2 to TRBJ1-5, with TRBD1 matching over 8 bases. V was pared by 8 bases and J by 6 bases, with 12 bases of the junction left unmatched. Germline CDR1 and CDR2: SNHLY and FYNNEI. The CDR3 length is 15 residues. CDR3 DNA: TGTGCCAGCCGAAAGGAACAGGGGGTGGTTCAGCCCCAGCATTTT. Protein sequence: CASRKEQGVVQPQHF.

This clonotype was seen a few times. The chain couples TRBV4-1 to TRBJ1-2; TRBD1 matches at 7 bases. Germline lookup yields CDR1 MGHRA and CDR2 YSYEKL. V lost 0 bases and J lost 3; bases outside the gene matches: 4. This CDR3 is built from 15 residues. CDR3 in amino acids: CASSQDPDRDYGYTF. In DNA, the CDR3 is TGCGCCAGCAGCCAAGACCCTGACAGGGACTATGGCTACACCTTC.

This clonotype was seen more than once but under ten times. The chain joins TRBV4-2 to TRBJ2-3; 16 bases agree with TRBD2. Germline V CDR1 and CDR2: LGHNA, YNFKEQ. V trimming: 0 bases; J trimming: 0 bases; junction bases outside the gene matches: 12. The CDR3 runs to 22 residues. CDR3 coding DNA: TGTGCCAGCAGCCAAGATAGGGGGACTAGCGGGAGGGATGATACTAGCACAGATACGCAGTATTTT. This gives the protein CASSQDRGTSGRDDTSTDTQYF.

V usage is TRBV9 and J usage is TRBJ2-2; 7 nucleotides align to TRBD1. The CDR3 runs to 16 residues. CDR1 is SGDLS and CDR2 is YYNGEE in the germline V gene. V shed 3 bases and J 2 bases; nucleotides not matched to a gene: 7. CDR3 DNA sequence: TGTGCCAGCAGCGGGCGTGGGGACAGAAACACCGGGGAGCTGTTTTTT. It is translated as CASSGRGDRNTGELFF. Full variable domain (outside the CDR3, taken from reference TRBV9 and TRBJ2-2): DSGVTQTPKHLITATGQRVTLRCSPRSGDLSVYWYQQSLDQGLQFLIQYYNGEERAKGNILERFSAQQFPDLHSELNLSSLELGDSALYFCASSGRGDRNTGELFFGEGSRLTVL.

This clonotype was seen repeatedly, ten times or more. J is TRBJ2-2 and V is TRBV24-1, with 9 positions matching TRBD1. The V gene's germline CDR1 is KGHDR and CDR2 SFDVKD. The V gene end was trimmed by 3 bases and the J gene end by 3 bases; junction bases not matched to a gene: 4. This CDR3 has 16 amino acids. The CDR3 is CATSDPGQGDTGELFF. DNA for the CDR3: TGTGCCACCAGTGATCCGGGACAGGGCGACACCGGGGAGCTGTTTTTT.

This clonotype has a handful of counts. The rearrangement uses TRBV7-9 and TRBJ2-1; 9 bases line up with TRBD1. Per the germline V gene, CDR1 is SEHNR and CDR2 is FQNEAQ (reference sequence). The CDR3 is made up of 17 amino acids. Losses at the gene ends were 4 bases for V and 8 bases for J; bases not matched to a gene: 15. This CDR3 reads CASSYPKEGTGPHEQFF. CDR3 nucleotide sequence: TGTGCCAGCAGCTACCCCAAAGAGGGGACAGGGCCCCATGAGCAGTTCTTC.

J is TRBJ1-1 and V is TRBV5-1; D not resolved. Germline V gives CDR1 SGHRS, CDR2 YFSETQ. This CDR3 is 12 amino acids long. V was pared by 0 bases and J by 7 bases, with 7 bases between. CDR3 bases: TGCGCCAGCAGCTTGGGTCGCGATGAAGCTTTCTTT. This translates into CASSLGRDEAFF.

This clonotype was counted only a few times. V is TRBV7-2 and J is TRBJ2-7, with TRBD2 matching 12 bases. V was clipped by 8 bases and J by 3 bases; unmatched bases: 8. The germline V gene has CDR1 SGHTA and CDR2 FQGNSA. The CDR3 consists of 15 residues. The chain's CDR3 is CASAYEGLAGYEQYF. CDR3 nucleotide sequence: TGTGCCAGCGCGTACGAGGGACTAGCGGGCTACGAGCAGTACTTC.

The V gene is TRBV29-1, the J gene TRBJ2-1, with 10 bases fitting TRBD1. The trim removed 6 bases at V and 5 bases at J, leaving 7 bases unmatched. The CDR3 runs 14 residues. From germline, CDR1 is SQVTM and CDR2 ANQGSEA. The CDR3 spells CSVEGQGKNNEQFF. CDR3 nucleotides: TGCAGCGTCGAGGGACAGGGGAAGAACAATGAGCAGTTCTTC.

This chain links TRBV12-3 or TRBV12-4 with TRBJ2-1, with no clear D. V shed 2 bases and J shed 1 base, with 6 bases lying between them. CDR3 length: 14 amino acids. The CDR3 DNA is TGTGCCAGCAGTTTAACAGAGTCCTACAATGAGCAGTTCTTC. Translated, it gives CASSLTESYNEQFF.

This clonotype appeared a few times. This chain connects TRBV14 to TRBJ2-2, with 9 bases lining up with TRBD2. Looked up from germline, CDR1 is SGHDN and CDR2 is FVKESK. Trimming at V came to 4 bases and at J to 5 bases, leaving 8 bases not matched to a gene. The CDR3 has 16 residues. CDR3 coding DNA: TGTGCCAGCAGCCGGGTCGCGGGAGGGCGTACCGGGGAGCTGTTTTTT. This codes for CASSRVAGGRTGELFF.

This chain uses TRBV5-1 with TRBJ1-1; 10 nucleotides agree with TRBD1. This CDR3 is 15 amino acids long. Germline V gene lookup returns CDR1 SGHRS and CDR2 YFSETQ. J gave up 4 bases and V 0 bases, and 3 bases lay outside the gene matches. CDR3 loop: CASSLGTGGFTEAFF. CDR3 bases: TGCGCCAGCAGCTTGGGGACAGGGGGGTTCACTGAAGCTTTCTTT.

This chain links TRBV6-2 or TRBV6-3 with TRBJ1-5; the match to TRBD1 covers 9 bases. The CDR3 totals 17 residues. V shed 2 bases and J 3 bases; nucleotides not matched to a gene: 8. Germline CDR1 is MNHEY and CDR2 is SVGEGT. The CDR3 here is CASSYSWTGASNQPQHF. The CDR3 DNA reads TGTGCCAGCAGTTACAGTTGGACAGGGGCTTCCAATCAGCCCCAGCATTTT.

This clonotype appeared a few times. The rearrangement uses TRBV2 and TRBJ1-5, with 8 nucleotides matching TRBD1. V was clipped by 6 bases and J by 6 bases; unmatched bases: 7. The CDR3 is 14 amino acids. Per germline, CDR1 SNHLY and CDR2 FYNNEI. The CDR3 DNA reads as TGTGCCAGCAGAGAACAGGGGGTAGGTCAGCCCCAGCATTTT. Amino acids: CASREQGVGQPQHF. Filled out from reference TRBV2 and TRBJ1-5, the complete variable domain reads EPEVTQTPSHQVTQMGQEVILRCVPISNHLYFYWYRQILGQKVEFLVSFYNNEISEKSEIFDDQFSVERPDGSNFTLKIRSTKLEDSAMYFCASREQGVGQPQHFGDGTRLSIL.

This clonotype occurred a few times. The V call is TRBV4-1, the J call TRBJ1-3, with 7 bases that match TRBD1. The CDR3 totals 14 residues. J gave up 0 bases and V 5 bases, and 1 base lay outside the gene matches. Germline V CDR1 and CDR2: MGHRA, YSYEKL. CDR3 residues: CASSGQVSGNTIYF. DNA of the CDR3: TGCGCCAGCAGCGGACAGGTCTCTGGAAACACCATATATTTT.